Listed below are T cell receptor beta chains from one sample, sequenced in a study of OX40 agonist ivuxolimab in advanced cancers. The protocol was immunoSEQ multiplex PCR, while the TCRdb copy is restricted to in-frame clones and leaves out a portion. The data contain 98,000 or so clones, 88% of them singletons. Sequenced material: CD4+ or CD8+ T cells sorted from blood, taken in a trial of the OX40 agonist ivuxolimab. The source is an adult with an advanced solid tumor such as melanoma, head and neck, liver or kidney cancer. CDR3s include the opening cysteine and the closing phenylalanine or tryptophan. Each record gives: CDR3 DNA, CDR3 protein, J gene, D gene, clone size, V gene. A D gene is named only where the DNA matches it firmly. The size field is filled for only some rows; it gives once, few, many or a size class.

TGTGCCAGCAGTCCCGGACAGTCTCCCACTGAAGCTTTCTTT,CASSPGQSPTEAFF,TRBJ1-1,NA,NA,TRBV28
TGTGCCAGTATAGGGAGCTCTGGAAACACCATATATTTT,CASIGSSGNTIYF,TRBJ1-3,NA,NA,TRBV19
TGTGCCAGCAGCTTAGGTTTCGGTGAGCAGTTCTTC,CASSLGFGEQFF,TRBJ2-1,NA,NA,TRBV7-2
TGCGCCAGCAGCAGAAAGCGGGAGGGATCCGGGGAGCTGTTTTTT,CASSRKREGSGELFF,TRBJ2-2,TRBD2,NA,TRBV5-1
TGTGCCTGTACCCGGGGACCCCAAGAGACCCAGTACTTC,CACTRGPQETQYF,TRBJ2-5,NA,once,TRBV30
TGTGCCAGCAGTTACGTCGCTGGGGGGGGAAACACCATATATTTT,CASSYVAGGGNTIYF,TRBJ1-3,NA,NA,TRBV6-5
TGTGCCAGCAGTTCCCCAACAGGGGGAGCAGAGACCCAGTACTTC,CASSSPTGGAETQYF,TRBJ2-5,TRBD1,NA,TRBV28
TGCAGCGTTGAAGGGGCGCGGGCTAGCGGATACAATGAGCAGTTCTTC,CSVEGARASGYNEQFF,TRBJ2-1,TRBD2,NA,TRBV29-1
TGTGCCAGCAGCCCGACTAGCGGGGGATCCTACGAGCAGTACTTC,CASSPTSGGSYEQYF,TRBJ2-7,TRBD2,NA,TRBV11-2
TGTGCCAGCAGTAAAAAACCACCGGGACAGGGGACGGAGACCCAGTACTTC,CASSKKPPGQGTETQYF,TRBJ2-5,TRBD1,NA,TRBV27
TGTGCCAGCAGCTTAGATTCGGGGACGAACACCGGGGAGCTGTTTTTT,CASSLDSGTNTGELFF,TRBJ2-2,NA,NA,TRBV7-2
TGTGCCAGTACTCGACTAGCGGGAGCATCTGGGGCCAACGTCCTGACTTTC,CASTRLAGASGANVLTF,TRBJ2-6,TRBD2,NA,TRBV19
TGTGCCAGCAGTGTCGGATCTTTCAGGGCTAATGAAAAACTGTTTTTT,CASSVGSFRANEKLFF,TRBJ1-4,NA,NA,TRBV14
TGTGCCAGCAGTGCCCGGACGACCGGGGGCACTGAAGCTTTCTTT,CASSARTTGGTEAFF,TRBJ1-1,NA,NA,TRBV6-1
TGTGCCAGCTCACCCGCGACGAACACCGGGGAGCTGTTTTTT,CASSPATNTGELFF,TRBJ2-2,NA,NA,TRBV18
TGTGCCAGCACCGGAGCGGGACAGGGGAACTATGGCTACACCTTC,CASTGAGQGNYGYTF,TRBJ1-2,TRBD1,NA,TRBV28
TGTGCCAGCAGTGACGGACGGGGGCAGTTCTTC,CASSDGRGQFF,TRBJ2-1,NA,NA,TRBV6-4
TGCGCCAGCAGGGGGGCAGGGAGCTCCTACAATGAGCAGTTCTTC,CASRGAGSSYNEQFF,TRBJ2-1,NA,NA,TRBV5-1
TGTGCCAGCAGTCTGACAGGGGTGGGAGGTCAGCCCCAGCATTTT,CASSLTGVGGQPQHF,TRBJ1-5,TRBD1,NA,TRBV7-8
TGTGCCAGCATCGAGAGGGGGGGTTATCCAGATACGCAGTATTTT,CASIERGGYPDTQYF,TRBJ2-3,NA,NA,TRBV6-1
TGTGCCAGTAGCAACAGGGGTGATGGGGAATCACCCCTCCACTTT,CASSNRGDGESPLHF,TRBJ1-6,TRBD1,NA,TRBV19
TGTGCCATCAGTGAGCGTCGGGAGGGCTACACCTTC,CAISERREGYTF,TRBJ1-2,NA,NA,TRBV10-3